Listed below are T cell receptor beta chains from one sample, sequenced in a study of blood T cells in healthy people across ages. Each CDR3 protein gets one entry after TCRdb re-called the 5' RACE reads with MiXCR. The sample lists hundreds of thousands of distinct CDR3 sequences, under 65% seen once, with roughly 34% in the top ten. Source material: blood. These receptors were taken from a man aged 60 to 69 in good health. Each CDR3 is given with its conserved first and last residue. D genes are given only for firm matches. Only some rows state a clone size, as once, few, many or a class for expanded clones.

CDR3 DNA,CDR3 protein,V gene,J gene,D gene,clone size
TGCAGTGCTAGAGATCTGGAGGGGCGGCACACTGAAGCTTTCTTT,CSARDLEGRHTEAFF,TRBV20-1,TRBJ1-1,.,.
TGTGCCAGCAGTTTATCTCTAGCGGGATATCAAGAGACCCAGTACTTC,CASSLSLAGYQETQYF,TRBV27,TRBJ2-5,TRBD2,few
TGTGCCAGCAGCCAAGATCATACGGGCCGGGGGACCCGGTACTTC,CASSQDHTGRGTRYF,TRBV3-1,TRBJ2-7,.,.
TGTGCCAGCGGCCCAGATGGGACAGATACGCAGTATTTT,CASGPDGTDTQYF,TRBV6-1,TRBJ2-3,.,once
TGCAGTGCTAGACAACCGGGATTTAATTCACCCCTCCACTTT,CSARQPGFNSPLHF,TRBV20-1,TRBJ1-6,.,.
TGCAGTGCGACCACTGGCGGGGGGTGGGATGAGCAGTTCTTC,CSATTGGGWDEQFF,TRBV20-1,TRBJ2-1,TRBD2,.
TGTGCCAGCCGTCGCGGGAATAGCAATCAGCCCCAGCATTTT,CASRRGNSNQPQHF,TRBV6-6,TRBJ1-5,.,.
TGCGCCAGCAGCTTGATGGGAGACAAGACCTACGAGACCCAGTACTTC,CASSLMGDKTYETQYF,TRBV5-1,TRBJ2-5,.,few
TGTGCCAGCAGCTTAGCCAGGGCGGGGGAGGACTACGAGCAGTACTTC,CASSLARAGEDYEQYF,TRBV7-9,TRBJ2-7,TRBD2,.
TGTGCCATCAGTGAGTCGGGGACCTCTGGGGCCAACGTCCTGACTTTC,CAISESGTSGANVLTF,TRBV10-3,TRBJ2-6,.,.
TGTGCCAGCAGCGTAGCCGGGACTAGCCCCAATGAGCAGTACTTC,CASSVAGTSPNEQYF,TRBV9,TRBJ2-7,TRBD2,.
TGCGCCAGCAGCCAAGATACAGCGGGGGGCTACGAGCAGTACTTC,CASSQDTAGGYEQYF,TRBV4-1,TRBJ2-7,TRBD2,.
TGTGCCAGCAGTTGGGGAGGGTACACAGATACGCAGTATTTT,CASSWGGYTDTQYF,TRBV12-3/TRBV12-4,TRBJ2-3,TRBD2,.
TGTGCCAGCAGTGAATTTGCGGGGGTGGGGGATACGCAGTATTTT,CASSEFAGVGDTQYF,TRBV6-1,TRBJ2-3,TRBD2,.
TGCGCCAGCAGCTTGGGTATAGCGGAAGAGACCCAGTACTTC,CASSLGIAEETQYF,TRBV5-1,TRBJ2-5,.,.
TGTGCCATCAGGAACGGAAACACTGAAGCTTTCTTT,CAIRNGNTEAFF,TRBV10-3,TRBJ1-1,.,.
TGTGCCAGCAGCCCCCATGGTAGCGGGGGAGGGGAGACCCAGTACTTC,CASSPHGSGGGETQYF,TRBV12-3/TRBV12-4,TRBJ2-5,TRBD2,.
TGCAGCCTGAGCTACGAGCAGTACTTC,CSLSYEQYF,TRBV29-1,TRBJ2-7,.,few
TGTGCTAGTGGTTCGGCGACAGGGGTGGACAATCAGCCCCAGCATTTT,CASGSATGVDNQPQHF,TRBV12-5,TRBJ1-5,TRBD1,.
TGCGCCAGCAGCCCAGGACAGCCTGCCCACGGCAACATTCAGTACTTC,CASSPGQPAHGNIQYF,TRBV4-1,TRBJ2-4,.,.
TGTGCCAGCAACCTACGGGGCAGAGCGTACCAAGAGACCCAGTACTTC,CASNLRGRAYQETQYF,TRBV7-2,TRBJ2-5,.,.
TGTGCCAGCAGCTTAGGGGGGGGTAGGGGCAATCAGCCCCAGCATTTT,CASSLGGGRGNQPQHF,TRBV7-2,TRBJ1-5,.,.
TGTGCCACCTCTGTCTACAATGAGCAGTTCTTC,CATSVYNEQFF,TRBV6-2/TRBV6-3,TRBJ2-1,.,.
TGCGCCAGCACCTCTCGGGGAGGGGCGGACACCATATATTTT,CASTSRGGADTIYF,TRBV5-1,TRBJ1-3,.,.
TGTGCCAGCAGCCAGCAGGGTAGCACAGATACGCAGTATTTT,CASSQQGSTDTQYF,TRBV11-2,TRBJ2-3,.,few
TGCAGTGCTAGAGTACTAGAGGCAGATACGCAGTATTTT,CSARVLEADTQYF,TRBV20-1,TRBJ2-3,.,.
TGTGCCAGCAGGACCATACTTAACTATGGCTACACCTTC,CASRTILNYGYTF,TRBV6-6,TRBJ1-2,.,.
TGTGCCAGCAGTCCCCGGGTCGGGAACACTGAAGCTTTCTTT,CASSPRVGNTEAFF,TRBV12-3/TRBV12-4,TRBJ1-1,.,.
TGTGCCAGCAGTGAATATTTTGGCCGGAATTCACCCCCCCACTTT,CASSEYFGRNSPPHF,TRBV25-1,TRBJ1-6,.,once
TGTGCCAGCAGGGCCGGGACCCTGGGTGGCTACACCTTC,CASRAGTLGGYTF,TRBV2,TRBJ1-2,.,.
TGTGCCAGCAGCCAAGTCCCAGGGGGCACCTACGAGCAGTACTTC,CASSQVPGGTYEQYF,TRBV3-1,TRBJ2-7,TRBD1,once
TGTGCCAGCAGTATAGGATCCCGACGAAAGCAGTTCTTC,CASSIGSRRKQFF,TRBV6-5,TRBJ2-1,.,once
TGTGCCAGCAGCTTACCGGGACTAGACCCTCAAGAGACCCAGTACTTC,CASSLPGLDPQETQYF,TRBV7-9,TRBJ2-5,TRBD2,few
TGTGCCAGCAGCTCCGGGACTAGCGGGGGGGCACGGAATGAGCAGTTCTTC,CASSSGTSGGARNEQFF,TRBV7-9,TRBJ2-1,TRBD2,.
TGCGCCAGCAGCCCCTTTACGGCGTTAGGCTACACCTTC,CASSPFTALGYTF,TRBV4-1,TRBJ1-2,.,.
TGTGCCAGCTCACCACGCGAGGTCTACGAGCAGTACTTC,CASSPREVYEQYF,TRBV18,TRBJ2-7,.,few
TGCAGTGCTAGAGTATTACGGGGCTTACAAGAGACCCAGTACTTC,CSARVLRGLQETQYF,TRBV20-1,TRBJ2-5,.,.
TGTGCCAGCAGCCAACGACAAGCTCAAGAGACCCAGTACTTC,CASSQRQAQETQYF,TRBV3-1,TRBJ2-5,.,.
TGTGCCATCAGTGAGTCGGTTAATCAGCCCCAGCATTTT,CAISESVNQPQHF,TRBV10-3,TRBJ1-5,.,.
TGTGCCAGCAGCTTAGTGGGCGAAAGAGCTTTCTTT,CASSLVGERAFF,TRBV7-9,TRBJ1-1,.,.
TGTGCCAGTTCTACAGAGGATACGCAGTATTTT,CASSTEDTQYF,TRBV19,TRBJ2-3,.,few
TGTGCCAGCAGGAATCACGGTCCCCTTTTCAATGAGCAGTACTTC,CASRNHGPLFNEQYF,TRBV6-5,TRBJ2-5,.,few
TGTGCCAGCAGGTCCGAGGGCTACGAGCAGTACTTC,CASRSEGYEQYF,TRBV7-9,TRBJ2-7,.,few
TGTGCCAGCAGCTCCCCTCCGACAGGGAGGAACCAGGATGGCTACACCTTC,CASSSPPTGRNQDGYTF,TRBV7-9,TRBJ1-2,TRBD1,.
TGTGCCAGCAGCTTCGGGGTAGGGACCGGGGAGCTGTTTTTT,CASSFGVGTGELFF,TRBV12-3/TRBV12-4,TRBJ2-2,.,.
TGTGCCAGCAGTTTAGTCGGGGGGGCTGTTACGCAGTATTTT,CASSLVGGAVTQYF,TRBV12-3/TRBV12-4,TRBJ2-3,TRBD2,.
TGCAGTGTGCTAGCGGGGGCAGGGGTGGGCTACGAGCAGTACTTC,CSVLAGAGVGYEQYF,TRBV20-1,TRBJ2-7,TRBD2,.